The TCR beta chain under discussion was sequenced for a study of yellow fever vaccine responses in identical twins. Study conclusions and caveats: The authors reported partly convergent, partly personalized vaccine responses in identical twins.

TCRdb re-called the RT-PCR reads with MiXCR, one entry per CDR3 protein. This sample carries about 4,500 distinct CDR3 sequences, about 85% of them seen once, and the ten largest clones take around 2.9%. Comment on this clonotype: The antigen is unknown.

The V end lost 4 bases, the J end lost 4 bases, and 13 bases lay between the germline ends. This CDR3 has 14 amino acids. Germline CDR1 reads MGHRA; CDR2 reads YSYEKL. The TCR sequence derives from a woman younger than 30 who received the yellow fever vaccine. The chain is built from TRBV4-1 and TRBJ1-2; D uncertain. The source was T cells from blood (PBMCs), unsorted or a sorted subset (not recorded which), collected before or after yellow fever vaccination (not recorded which). CDR3 protein: CASSPPTDSYGYTF. The CDR3 DNA follows: TGCGCCAGCAGCCCGCCCACCGATTCCTATGGCTACACCTTC.